The rows below give T cell receptor beta chains drawn from one sample of a study of blood T cell repertoires in COVID-19. Measured with immunoSEQ multiplex PCR; TCRdb has only the in-frame clones, and not every one. The data hold about 120,000 clones, with over 65% observed a single time. The sample comprised peripheral blood. The receptors were sampled from a man between 60 and 75 years old with acute or convalescent COVID-19. Both conserved end residues are trimmed from each CDR3.

V: TRBV5-1
J: TRBJ1-2
CDR3: ASSLAGQQNYGYT

V: TRBV7-2
J: TRBJ1-1
CDR3: ASSLWAPEGDTEAF

V: TRBV6-2/TRBV6-3
J: TRBJ2-1
CDR3: ASSYRAGVTISSYNEQF

V: TRBV7-8
J: TRBJ2-1
CDR3: ASSLVAGVDEQF

V: TRBV18
J: TRBJ2-3
CDR3: ASSPVATDTQY

V: TRBV24-1
J: TRBJ2-1
CDR3: ATSDGDRGINNEQF

V: TRBV3-1/TRBV3-2
J: TRBJ2-1
CDR3: ASSQDSSSYNEQF

V: TRBV18
J: TRBJ2-5
CDR3: ASSPDRVQETQY

V: TRBV5-5
J: TRBJ2-1
CDR3: ASSLTGQGNYNEQF

V: TRBV4-3
J: TRBJ2-2
CDR3: ASSPSWEPRGTGELF

V: TRBV7-9
J: TRBJ1-4
CDR3: ASSFMGLATNEKLF

V: TRBV2
J: TRBJ2-3
CDR3: ASSEAPGLAEDTQY

V: TRBV9
J: TRBJ1-2
CDR3: ASSVGTGYGYT

V: TRBV18
J: TRBJ1-4
CDR3: ASSPPGTADEKLF

V: TRBV6-2/TRBV6-3
J: TRBJ2-1
CDR3: ASSPRQVQFGEQF

V: TRBV24-1
J: TRBJ2-1
CDR3: ATGETQSSYNEQF

V: TRBV28
J: TRBJ2-7
CDR3: ASSDNPRYEQY

V: TRBV7-2
J: TRBJ2-3
CDR3: ASSETQQGYGTDTQY

V: TRBV9
J: TRBJ1-1
CDR3: ASSKRTLDTEAF

V: TRBV5-1
J: TRBJ1-2
CDR3: ASSGDQGAQVLGYT

V: TRBV28
J: TRBJ2-3
CDR3: ASSFSRQAADTQY

V: TRBV3-1/TRBV3-2
J: TRBJ2-7
CDR3: ASSQDSLAGVGYEQY

V: TRBV11-3
J: TRBJ2-1
CDR3: ASSLLASEQF

V: TRBV4-2
J: TRBJ2-1
CDR3: ASSQILADYNEQF

V: TRBV6-6
J: TRBJ1-1
CDR3: ASSSSAGGTEAF